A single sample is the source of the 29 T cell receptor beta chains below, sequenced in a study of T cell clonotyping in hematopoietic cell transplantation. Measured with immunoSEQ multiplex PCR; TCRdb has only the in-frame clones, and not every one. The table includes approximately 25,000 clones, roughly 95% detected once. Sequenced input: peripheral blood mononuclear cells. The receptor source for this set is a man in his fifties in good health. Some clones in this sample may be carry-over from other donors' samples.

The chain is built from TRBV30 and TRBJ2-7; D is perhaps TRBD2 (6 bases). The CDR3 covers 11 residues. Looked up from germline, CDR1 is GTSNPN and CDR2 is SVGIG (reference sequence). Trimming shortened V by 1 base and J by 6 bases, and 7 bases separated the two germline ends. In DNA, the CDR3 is TGTGCCTGGAGTGGGGGGGTCGAGCAGTACTTC. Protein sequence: CAWSGGVEQYF.

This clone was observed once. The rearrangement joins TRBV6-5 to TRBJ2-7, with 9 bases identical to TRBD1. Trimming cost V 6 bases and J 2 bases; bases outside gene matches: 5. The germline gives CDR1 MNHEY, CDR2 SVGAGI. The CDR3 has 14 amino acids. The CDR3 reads CASSSGTGTYEQYF. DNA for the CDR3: TGTGCCAGCAGCTCCGGGACAGGGACCTACGAGCAGTACTTC.

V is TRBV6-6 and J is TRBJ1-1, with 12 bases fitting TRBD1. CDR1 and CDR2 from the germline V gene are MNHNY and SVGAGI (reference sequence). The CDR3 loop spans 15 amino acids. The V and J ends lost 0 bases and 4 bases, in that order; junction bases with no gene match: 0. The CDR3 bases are TGTGCCAGCAGTTACTCGGGACAGGGGGCCACTGAAGCTTTCTTT. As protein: CASSYSGQGATEAFF.

CDR3 residues: CASSISRGEAFF. CDR3 sequence (DNA): TGTGCCAGTAGTATATCCAGGGGTGAAGCTTTCTTT. The genes are TRBV19 and TRBJ1-1; D may be TRBD1 (6 bases). The CDR3 length is 12 residues. Germline values: CDR1 LNHDA, CDR2 SQIVND (reference sequence). Between the trimmed V and J ends, which lost 2 bases and 7 bases, there was a span of 8 bases. The variable domain in full, with the rest retrieved from reference TRBV19 and TRBJ1-1, is DGGITQSPKYLFRKEGQNVTLSCEQNLNHDAMYWYRQDPGQGLRLIYYSQIVNDFQKGDIAEGYSVSREKKESFPLTVTSAQKNPTAFYLCASSISRGEAFFGQGTRLTVV.

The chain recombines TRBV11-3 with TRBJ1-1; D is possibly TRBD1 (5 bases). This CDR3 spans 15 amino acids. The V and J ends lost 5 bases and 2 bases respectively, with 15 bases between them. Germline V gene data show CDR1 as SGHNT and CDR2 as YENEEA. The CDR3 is CASSQKKTENTEAFF. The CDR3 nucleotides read TGTGCCAGCAGCCAAAAGAAGACAGAAAACACTGAAGCTTTCTTT.

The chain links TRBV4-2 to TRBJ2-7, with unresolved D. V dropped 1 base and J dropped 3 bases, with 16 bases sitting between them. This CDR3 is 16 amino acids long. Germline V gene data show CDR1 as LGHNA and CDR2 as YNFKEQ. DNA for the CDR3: TGTGCCAGCAGCCAAGCCCATACTGGACCTATCTACGAGCAGTACTTC. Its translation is CASSQAHTGPIYEQYF.

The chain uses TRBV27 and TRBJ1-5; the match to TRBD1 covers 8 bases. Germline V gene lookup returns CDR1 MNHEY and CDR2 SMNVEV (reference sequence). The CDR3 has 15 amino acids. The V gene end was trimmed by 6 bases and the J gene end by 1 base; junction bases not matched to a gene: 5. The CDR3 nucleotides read TGTGCCAGCAGCTCACAGGGGGTCAGCAATCAGCCCCAGCATTTT. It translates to CASSSQGVSNQPQHF.

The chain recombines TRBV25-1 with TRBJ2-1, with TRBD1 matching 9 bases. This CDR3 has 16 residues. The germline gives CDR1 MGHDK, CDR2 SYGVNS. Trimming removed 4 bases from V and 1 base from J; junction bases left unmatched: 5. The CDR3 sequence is CASSARTGESYNEQFF. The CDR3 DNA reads TGTGCCAGCAGTGCCCGGACAGGGGAGTCCTACAATGAGCAGTTCTTC.

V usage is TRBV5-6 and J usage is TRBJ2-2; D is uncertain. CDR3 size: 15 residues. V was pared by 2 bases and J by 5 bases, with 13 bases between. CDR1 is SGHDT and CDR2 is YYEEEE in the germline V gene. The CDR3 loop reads CASSFIMGLTGELFF. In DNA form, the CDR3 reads TGTGCCAGCAGCTTTATAATGGGGTTGACCGGGGAGCTGTTTTTT.

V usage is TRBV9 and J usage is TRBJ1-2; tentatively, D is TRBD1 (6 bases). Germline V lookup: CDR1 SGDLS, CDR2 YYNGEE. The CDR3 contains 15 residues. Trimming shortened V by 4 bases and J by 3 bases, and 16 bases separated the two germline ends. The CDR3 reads CASSMYRDTDYGYTF. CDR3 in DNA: TGTGCCAGCAGCATGTATCGGGACACCGACTATGGCTACACCTTC.

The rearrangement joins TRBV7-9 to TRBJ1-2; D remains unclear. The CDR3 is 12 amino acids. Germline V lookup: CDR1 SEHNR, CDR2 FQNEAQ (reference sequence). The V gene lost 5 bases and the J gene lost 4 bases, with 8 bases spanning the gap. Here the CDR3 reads CASSRAGYGYTF. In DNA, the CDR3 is TGTGCCAGCAGCAGGGCCGGCTATGGCTACACCTTC.

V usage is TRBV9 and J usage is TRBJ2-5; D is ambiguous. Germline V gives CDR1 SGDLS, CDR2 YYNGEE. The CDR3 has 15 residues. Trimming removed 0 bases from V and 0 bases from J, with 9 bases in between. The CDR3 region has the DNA TGTGCCAGCAGCGTAGGGGCAGCAAACCAAGAGACCCAGTACTTC. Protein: CASSVGAANQETQYF.

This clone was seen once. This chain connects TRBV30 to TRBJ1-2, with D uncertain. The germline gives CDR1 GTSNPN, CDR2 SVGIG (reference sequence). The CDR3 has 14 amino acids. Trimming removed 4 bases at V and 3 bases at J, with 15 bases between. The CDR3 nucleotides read TGTGCCTGGACCAACACCGGAGGGTACTATGGCTACACCTTC. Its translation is CAWTNTGGYYGYTF.

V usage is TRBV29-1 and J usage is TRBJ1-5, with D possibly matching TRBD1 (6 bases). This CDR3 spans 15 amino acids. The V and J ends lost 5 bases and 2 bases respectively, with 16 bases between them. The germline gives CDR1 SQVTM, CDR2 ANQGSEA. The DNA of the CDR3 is TGCAGCGTTTCCACAGGGTTTTTAGGCAATCAGCCCCAGCATTTT. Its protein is CSVSTGFLGNQPQHF.

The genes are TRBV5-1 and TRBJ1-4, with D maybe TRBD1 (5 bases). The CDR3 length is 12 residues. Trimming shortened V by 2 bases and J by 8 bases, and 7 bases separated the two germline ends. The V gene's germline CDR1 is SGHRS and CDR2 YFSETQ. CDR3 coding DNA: TGCGCCAGCAGCTTCCAGGGAGAAAAACTGTTTTTT. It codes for CASSFQGEKLFF.

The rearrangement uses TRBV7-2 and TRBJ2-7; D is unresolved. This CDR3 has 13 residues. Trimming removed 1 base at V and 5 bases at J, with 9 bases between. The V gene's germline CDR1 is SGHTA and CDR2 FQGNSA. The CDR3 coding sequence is TGTGCCAGCAGCTTAGTAATGCGGAACGAGCAGTACTTC. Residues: CASSLVMRNEQYF.

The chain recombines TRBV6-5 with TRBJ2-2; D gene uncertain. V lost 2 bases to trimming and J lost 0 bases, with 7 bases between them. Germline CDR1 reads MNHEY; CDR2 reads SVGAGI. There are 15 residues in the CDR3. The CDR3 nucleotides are TGTGCCAGCAGTTACGTGCGACCGAACACCGGGGAGCTGTTTTTT. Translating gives CASSYVRPNTGELFF.

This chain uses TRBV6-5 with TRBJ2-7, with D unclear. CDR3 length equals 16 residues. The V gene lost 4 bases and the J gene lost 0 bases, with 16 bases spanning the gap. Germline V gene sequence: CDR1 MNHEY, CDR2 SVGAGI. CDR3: CASSFRPGSRSYEQYF. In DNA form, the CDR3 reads TGTGCCAGCAGTTTCCGTCCGGGCAGTCGCTCCTACGAGCAGTACTTC.

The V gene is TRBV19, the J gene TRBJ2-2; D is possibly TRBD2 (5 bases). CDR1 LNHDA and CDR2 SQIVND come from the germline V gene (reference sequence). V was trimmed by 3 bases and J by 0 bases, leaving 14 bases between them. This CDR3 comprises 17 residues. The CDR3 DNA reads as TGTGCCAGTAGTATGGCCGGGATCCACACGAACACCGGGGAGCTGTTTTTT. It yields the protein CASSMAGIHTNTGELFF.

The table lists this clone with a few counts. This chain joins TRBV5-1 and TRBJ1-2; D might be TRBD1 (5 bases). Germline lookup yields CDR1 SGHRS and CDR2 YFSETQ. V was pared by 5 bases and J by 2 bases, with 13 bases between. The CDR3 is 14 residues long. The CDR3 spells CASSLTGTNYGYTF. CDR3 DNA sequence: TGCGCCAGCAGTTTAACCGGGACCAACTATGGCTACACCTTC.

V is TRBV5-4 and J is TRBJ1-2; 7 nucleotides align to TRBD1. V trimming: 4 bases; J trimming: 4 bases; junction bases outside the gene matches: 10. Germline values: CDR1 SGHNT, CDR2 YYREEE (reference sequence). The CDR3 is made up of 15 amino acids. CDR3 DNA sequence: TGTGCCAGCAGCGCCCTGGCTCCAGGGGGCTATGGCTACACCTTC. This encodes CASSALAPGGYGYTF. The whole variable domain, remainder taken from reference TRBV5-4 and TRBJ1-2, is ETGVTQSPTHLIKTRGQQVTLRCSSQSGHNTVSWYQQALGQGPQFIFQYYREEENGRGNFPPRFSGLQFPNYSSELNVNALELDDSALYLCASSALAPGGYGYTFGSGTRLTVV.

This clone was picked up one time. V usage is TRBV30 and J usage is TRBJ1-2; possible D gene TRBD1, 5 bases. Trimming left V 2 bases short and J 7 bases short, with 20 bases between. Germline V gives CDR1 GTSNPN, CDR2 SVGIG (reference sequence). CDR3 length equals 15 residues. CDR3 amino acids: CAWSSFSGRTFGYTF. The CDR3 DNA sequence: TGTGCCTGGAGTTCCTTTTCAGGGCGGACGTTTGGCTACACCTTC.

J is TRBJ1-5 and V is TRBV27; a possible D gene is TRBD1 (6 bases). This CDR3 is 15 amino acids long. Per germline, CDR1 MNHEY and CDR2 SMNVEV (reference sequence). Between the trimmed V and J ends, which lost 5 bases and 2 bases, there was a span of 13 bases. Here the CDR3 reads CASSPTGMGNQPQHF. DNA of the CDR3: TGTGCCAGCAGTCCCACAGGGATGGGCAATCAGCCCCAGCATTTT.

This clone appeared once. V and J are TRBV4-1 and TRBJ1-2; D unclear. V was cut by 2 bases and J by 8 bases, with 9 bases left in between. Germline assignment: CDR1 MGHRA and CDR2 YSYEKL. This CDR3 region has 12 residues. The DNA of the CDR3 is TGCGCCAGCAGCCAACGTTCTGAGGGCTACACCTTC. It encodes CASSQRSEGYTF.

CDR3: CSVAGSNYGYTF. CDR3 in DNA: TGCAGCGTTGCAGGGTCTAACTATGGCTACACCTTC. The rearrangement uses TRBV29-1 and TRBJ1-2, with D perhaps TRBD1 (5 bases). Trimming took off 4 bases at V and 0 bases at J, with 6 bases between the two ends. Germline CDR1 reads SQVTM; CDR2 reads ANQGSEA. There are 12 residues in the CDR3.

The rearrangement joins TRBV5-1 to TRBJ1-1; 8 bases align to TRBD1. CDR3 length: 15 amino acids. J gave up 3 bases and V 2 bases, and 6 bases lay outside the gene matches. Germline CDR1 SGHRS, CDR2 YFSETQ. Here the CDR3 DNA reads TGCGCCAGCAGCTTTACGACAGGGGCGGACACTGAAGCTTTCTTT. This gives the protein CASSFTTGADTEAFF.

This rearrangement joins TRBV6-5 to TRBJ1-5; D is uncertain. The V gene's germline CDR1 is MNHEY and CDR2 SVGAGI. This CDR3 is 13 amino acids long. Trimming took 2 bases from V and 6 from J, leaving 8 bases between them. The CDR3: CASSYREGQPQHF. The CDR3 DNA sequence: TGTGCCAGCAGTTACCGGGAAGGTCAGCCCCAGCATTTT.

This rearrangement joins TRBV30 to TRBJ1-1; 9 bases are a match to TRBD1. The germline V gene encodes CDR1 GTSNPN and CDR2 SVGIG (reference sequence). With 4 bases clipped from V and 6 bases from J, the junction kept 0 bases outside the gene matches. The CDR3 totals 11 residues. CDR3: CAWNRGPEAFF. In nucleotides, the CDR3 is TGTGCCTGGAACAGGGGGCCTGAAGCTTTCTTT.

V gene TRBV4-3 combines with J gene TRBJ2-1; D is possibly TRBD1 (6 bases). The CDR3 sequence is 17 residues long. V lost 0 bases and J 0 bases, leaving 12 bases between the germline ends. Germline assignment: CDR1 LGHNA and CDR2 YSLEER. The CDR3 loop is CASSQDRGTGSYNEQFF. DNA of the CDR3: TGCGCCAGCAGCCAAGATAGGGGGACCGGCTCCTACAATGAGCAGTTCTTC.